These 11 T cell receptor beta chains were sequenced from one sample in a study of T cells in Graves' hyperthyroidism and ophthalmopathy. Amplification targeted TCR beta CDR3 regions from RNA transcripts. TCR CDR3 underwent first-round RT-PCR with the HTBI primer set. In TCRdb, the multiplex PCR reads were re-called with MiXCR into one record per CDR3 protein. The repertoire holds approximately 600,000 distinct CDR3 sequences, 20% to 25% seen once, with more than 30% in the top ten. The sequenced material came from blood. The receptors shown here come from a man aged 30-40 years with Graves' ophthalmopathy.

In its sample, this clonotype was seen a few times. The chain joins TRBV7-9 to TRBJ2-5; possibly TRBD1 for D (5 bases). Per the germline V gene, CDR1 is SEHNR and CDR2 is FQNEAQ (reference sequence). Trimming pared 1 base from V and 5 bases from J, leaving 8 bases between. This CDR3 spans 13 amino acids. CDR3 loop: CASSLVTEETQYF. Here the CDR3 DNA reads TGTGCCAGCAGCTTAGTGACAGAGGAGACCCAGTACTTC.

This clonotype came up a few times. This chain joins TRBV10-3 and TRBJ2-6, with D unclear. The CDR3 is 14 amino acids. Trimming removed 4 bases from V and 4 bases from J, with 8 bases in between. Per the germline V gene, CDR1 is ENHRY and CDR2 is SYGVKD. Here the CDR3 DNA reads TGTGCCATCAGTGGACAAGGCGGGGCCAACGTCCTGACTTTC. This encodes CAISGQGGANVLTF.

This chain links TRBV7-6 with TRBJ2-5; 7 bases agree with TRBD1. V lost 1 base to trimming and J lost 2 bases; unmatched junction nucleotides: 4. This CDR3 has 15 amino acids. Germline V CDR1 and CDR2: SGHVS, FNYEAQ. CDR3 bases: TGTGCCAGCAGCTTAGGGCCGGGACAGCAAGAGACCCAGTACTTC. Its translation is CASSLGPGQQETQYF.

This clonotype showed up just a few times. The chain employs TRBV28 and TRBJ2-7; 7 nucleotides align to TRBD1. With 6 bases clipped from V and 4 bases from J, the junction kept 9 bases outside the gene matches. The CDR3 length is 14 residues. Germline-derived CDR1 and CDR2 are MDHEN and SYDVKM. For the CDR3, the DNA is TGTGCCAGCAGGCGACAGGGCAATAGGTACGAGCAGTACTTC. Translated, it gives CASRRQGNRYEQYF.

This clonotype appeared a few times. The rearrangement uses TRBV3-1 and TRBJ2-1; TRBD2 matches at 9 bases. V was clipped by 6 bases and J by 6 bases; unmatched bases: 3. The CDR3 extends over 13 amino acids. Per germline, CDR1 LGHDT and CDR2 YNNKEL (reference sequence). The CDR3 DNA reads TGTGCCAGCAGACTTAGCGGGAGCAATGAGCAGTTCTTC. Its protein is CASRLSGSNEQFF.

The J gene is TRBJ2-5, the V gene TRBV12-3 or TRBV12-4; 11 positions agree with TRBD2. V lost 4 bases to trimming and J lost 5 bases; unmatched junction nucleotides: 6. The CDR3 contains 15 residues. CDR3 sequence: CASSYIAGGAETQYF. For the CDR3, the DNA is TGTGCCAGCAGTTATATAGCGGGAGGGGCGGAGACCCAGTACTTC.

This clonotype was counted at least ten times. The CDR3 region has the DNA TGTGCCATCAGTGAGTTAGCGGGTTCTAGCACTGAAGCTTTCTTT. Its translation is CAISELAGSSTEAFF. The V gene is TRBV10-3, the J gene TRBJ1-1; no clear D. This CDR3 spans 15 amino acids. Germline V CDR1 and CDR2: ENHRY, SYGVKD. V was shortened by 1 base and J by 4 bases, with 13 bases between the two germline ends.

This clonotype was counted only a few times. The gene calls are TRBV20-1 and TRBJ2-1; D is perhaps TRBD1 or TRBD2 (5 bases each). The germline gives CDR1 DFQATT, CDR2 SNEGSKA (reference sequence). This CDR3 comprises 14 residues. V was clipped by 5 bases and J by 4 bases, with 15 bases between them. The CDR3 DNA reads as TGCAGTGCTGTCAACCGGGACCGATACAATGAGCAGTTCTTC. Translating gives CSAVNRDRYNEQFF.

This clonotype showed up many times. The chain uses TRBV2 and TRBJ1-2, with D uncertain. Germline V gives CDR1 SNHLY, CDR2 FYNNEI. The CDR3 is 14 amino acids. Trimming took 1 base from V and 0 from J, leaving 6 bases between them. This CDR3 is CASSEDSSNYGYTF. In DNA, the CDR3 is TGTGCCAGCAGTGAAGACAGCTCTAACTATGGCTACACCTTC. Variable domain in full (rest from reference TRBV2 and TRBJ1-2): EPEVTQTPSHQVTQMGQEVILRCVPISNHLYFYWYRQILGQKVEFLVSFYNNEISEKSEIFDDQFSVERPDGSNFTLKIRSTKLEDSAMYFCASSEDSSNYGYTFGSGTRLTVV.

The chain uses TRBV5-6 and TRBJ1-4; 7 nucleotides agree with TRBD1. The germline V gene has CDR1 SGHDT and CDR2 YYEEEE. The CDR3 consists of 15 residues. Losses at the gene ends were 2 bases for V and 4 bases for J; bases not matched to a gene: 5. CDR3 protein: CASSLQGRVNEKLFF. The CDR3 DNA is TGTGCCAGCAGCTTACAGGGGCGGGTTAATGAAAAACTGTTTTTT. The complete variable domain, with remaining parts taken from reference TRBV5-6 and TRBJ1-4, reads DAGVTQSPTHLIKTRGQQVTLRCSPKSGHDTVSWYQQALGQGPQFIFQYYEEEERQRGNFPDRFSGHQFPNYSSELNVNALLLGDSALYLCASSLQGRVNEKLFFGSGTQLSVL.

This clonotype has a handful of counts. The genes are TRBV20-1 and TRBJ2-7; TRBD2 might be the D (6 bases). Trimming stripped 6 bases from V and 0 bases from J, with 15 bases between. The CDR3 has 14 amino acids. Germline-derived CDR1 and CDR2 are DFQATT and SNEGSKA (reference sequence). As DNA, the CDR3 is TGCAGTGCCCACCGCCTAGCGTACTCCTACGAGCAGTACTTC. Amino acids: CSAHRLAYSYEQYF.